This record looks at one T cell receptor beta chain sequence and its context. The data were taken from a study of blood T cell repertoires in COVID-19. Study-wide background: The samples span acute and convalescent COVID-19 from the United States, Italy and Spain. The analysed material was cDNA or gDNA that came from T cells, B-cell-depleted T cells, or PBMCs.

Original methodology: Scientists estimated how many nucleated cells there were by amplifying reference gene primers. The protocol was immunoSEQ multiplex PCR, while the TCRdb copy is restricted to in-frame clones and leaves out a portion. V and J calls and clone size are copied from that table; D and trimming were computed from the DNA. The sample carries 240,000 or so clones, about 80% recorded once. Germline-derived CDR1 and CDR2 are MNHEY and SVGAGI. V shed 4 bases and J shed 0 bases, with 10 bases lying between them. The CDR3 totals 15 residues. The chain has TRBV6-5 and TRBJ1-5; no reliable D call. Sequenced material: peripheral blood. The clonotype was recovered from an elderly woman with acute or convalescent COVID-19. The CDR3 nucleotides read TGTGCCAGCAGTTCCCGACGGAGTAGCAATCAGCCCCAGCATTTT. It yields the protein CASSSRRSSNQPQHF.